This entry features one TCR beta chain sequence. Its antigen remains unidentified. This sample is part of a study of T-cell memory formation after mild COVID-19. V lost 3 bases and J lost 3, with 7 bases in between. Germline CDR1 reads GTSNPN; CDR2 reads SVGIG (reference sequence). The length of the CDR3 is 12 residues. TCRdb itself ran the 5' RACE reads through MiXCR, one entry per CDR3 protein. The sample holds a few hundred thousand distinct CDR3 sequences, 28% seen once. Study-wide findings and caveats: The pre-infection memory compartment contained some responding clones, suggesting cross-reactive memory joined.

The chain has TRBV30 and TRBJ2-3; D unresolved. The sequencing sample was made of PBMCs or a T cell subset sorted from them (not recorded which). The clonotype originates from an adult woman who had mild COVID-19 (a few samples of this study predate the infection). Cell type and time point are not known. Here the CDR3 DNA reads TGTGCCTGGAGAGGACCAACAGATACGCAGTATTTT. Residues: CAWRGPTDTQYF. The whole variable domain, filled in from reference TRBV30 and TRBJ2-3, reads SQTIHQWPATLVQPVGSPLSLECTVEGTSNPNLYWYRQAAGRGLQLLFYSVGIGQISSEVPQNLSASRPQDRQFILSSKKLLLSDSGFYLCAWRGPTDTQYFGPGTRLTVL.